This T cell receptor (beta chain) was profiled in a study of T cells in Graves' hyperthyroidism and ophthalmopathy. Overall study context: Specimen type is peripheral blood, collected at initial diagnosis prior to any treatment.

From RNA transcripts, TCR beta CDR3 regions were amplified. HTBI primers drove first-round RT-PCR of the TCR CDR3. MiXCR, run by TCRdb on the multiplex PCR reads, gives a single entry per CDR3 protein. The sample carries about 400,000 distinct CDR3 sequences, approximately 15% recorded once. This clonotype was picked up many times. Its specificity is not known. Study conclusions and caveats: Ophthalmopathy onset followed model prediction by a median approximately 5.9 months.

Trimming cost V 4 bases and J 2 bases, with 18 bases left between them. The CDR3 runs 16 residues. Germline V lookup: CDR1 MDHEN, CDR2 SYDVKM. The J gene is TRBJ2-7, the V gene TRBV28; D possibly corresponds to TRBD2 (5 bases). This sequence originates from a woman between 25 and 40 years old with Graves' hyperthyroidism. The specimen sequenced was blood. CDR3 coding DNA: TGTGCCAGCAGTTACGCACCGGGATCTAGGGCCTACGAGCAGTACTTC. This gives the protein CASSYAPGSRAYEQYF.